These 20 T cell receptor beta chains were all obtained from the same sample, sequenced in a study of CD8 T cells in ankylosing spondylitis. TCRdb redid the calling of the 5' RACE reads with MiXCR, one entry per CDR3 protein. The sample has 200,000 to 250,000 distinct CDR3 sequences; over 9.5% are singletons. Sequencing was carried out using blood, either unsorted or a sorted T cell fraction (not recorded which). These receptors were collected from a male donor with ankylosing spondylitis or in good health (not recorded which).

The CDR3 here is CASSTGTGDRKAFF. CDR3 nucleotide sequence: TGTGCCAGCAGCACAGGGACAGGGGATCGAAAAGCTTTCTTT. The chain employs TRBV7-2 and TRBJ1-1; 10 positions agree with TRBD1. The CDR3 has 14 amino acids. J gave up 9 bases and V 5 bases, and 9 bases lay outside the gene matches. Germline V gene sequence: CDR1 SGHTA, CDR2 FQGNSA.

As regards this clonotype: Germline and junction disagree at one end, which may indicate a read error. The chain links TRBV7-7 to TRBJ2-5, with a tentative D call TRBD2 (6 bases). The CDR3 runs to 16 residues. Per germline, CDR1 SSHAT and CDR2 FNYEAQ (reference sequence). The CDR3 DNA sequence: TGTGCTAGCAGCTCCGCGACTAGACAAGGAGAAGAGACCCAGTACTTC. It encodes CASSSATRQGEETQYF.

CDR3 coding DNA: TGTGCCAGCAGTCTTACCGGACAGGGTTCCAAAGGCTACACCTTC. It specifies CASSLTGQGSKGYTF. The chain has TRBV12-3 or TRBV12-4 and TRBJ1-2, with 8 bases aligning to TRBD1. J gave up 8 bases and V 5 bases, and 13 bases lay outside the gene matches. CDR3 length: 15 residues.

This clonotype has a count of ten or more. The rearrangement joins TRBV9 to TRBJ2-1; no definite D call. The CDR3 runs 12 residues. Germline loops: CDR1 SGDLS, CDR2 YYNGEE. Trimming pared 0 bases from V and 7 bases from J, leaving 5 bases between. CDR3 region: CASSVEGNEQFF. The CDR3, as DNA: TGTGCCAGCAGCGTAGAGGGAAATGAGCAGTTCTTC.

In its sample, this clonotype was seen many times. The rearrangement uses TRBV7-6 and TRBJ2-7; possibly TRBD1 for D (7 bases). Germline V gene lookup returns CDR1 SGHVS and CDR2 FNYEAQ. The V gene lost 2 bases and the J gene lost 0 bases, with 11 bases spanning the gap. The CDR3 loop spans 15 amino acids. Here the CDR3 reads CASSLRQGGSYEQYF. CDR3 nucleotide sequence: TGTGCCAGCAGCTTACGTCAGGGGGGCTCCTACGAGCAGTACTTC.

There are many counts of this clonotype. The chain employs TRBV12-3 or TRBV12-4 and TRBJ1-4, with a weak D call TRBD1 (5 bases). The CDR3 consists of 13 residues. Trimming left V 8 bases short and J 5 bases short, with 12 bases between. CDR3 DNA: TGTGCCAGCCGTAGGGGCTCGAATGAAAAACTGTTTTTT. As protein: CASRRGSNEKLFF.

This clonotype was recorded at least ten times. The chain is built from TRBV7-9 and TRBJ2-7; D is unresolved. V dropped 4 bases and J dropped 2 bases, with 3 bases sitting between them. The germline V gene has CDR1 SEHNR and CDR2 FQNEAQ (reference sequence). This CDR3 is 11 amino acids long. In nucleotides, the CDR3 is TGTGCCAGCAGCTCCGCCTACGAGCAGTACTTC. Protein product: CASSSAYEQYF.

The chain couples TRBV18 to TRBJ2-7; D may be TRBD1 (6 bases). CDR3 length: 16 residues. V was pared by 3 bases and J by 4 bases, with 19 bases between. Germline CDR1 KGHSH, CDR2 LQKENI. CDR3 in DNA: TGTGCCAGCTCACCCTCCCAAACAGGGAACGGTTACGAGCAGTACTTC. This sequence encodes CASSPSQTGNGYEQYF.

This clonotype occurred many times. The V call is TRBV12-3 or TRBV12-4, the J call TRBJ2-3; 7 bases are shared with TRBD1. J lost 5 bases, V lost 5 bases, and 13 bases had no gene match. CDR3 size: 16 residues. CDR3 nucleotides: TGTGCCAGCAGTCCGGGACAGACAGGGATATTAGATACGCAGTATTTT. It is translated as CASSPGQTGILDTQYF.

This clonotype was seen many times. The chain carries TRBV20-1 and TRBJ1-1; a weak D match, TRBD1 (5 bases). The length of the CDR3 is 10 residues. With 5 bases removed from V and 7 bases from J, the gap between germline ends came to 8 bases. Germline V gene lookup returns CDR1 DFQATT and CDR2 SNEGSKA (reference sequence). CDR3 amino acids: CSAGDLEAFF. The DNA for the CDR3 is TGCAGTGCTGGGGACCTTGAAGCTTTCTTT.

This clonotype was detected many times. The chain employs TRBV7-9 and TRBJ1-4; D is undetermined. The CDR3 consists of 14 residues. Germline V gene data show CDR1 as SEHNR and CDR2 as FQNEAQ (reference sequence). V shed 5 bases and J shed 5 bases, with 12 bases lying between them. The CDR3 DNA sequence: TGTGCCAGCAGCCCCGGGATCCTAAATGAAAAACTGTTTTTT. Amino acids: CASSPGILNEKLFF.

At least ten counts were recorded for this clonotype. The chain recombines TRBV20-1 with TRBJ2-3; D gene uncertain. The CDR3 has 12 amino acids. The V end lost 3 bases, the J end lost 4 bases, and 8 bases lay between the germline ends. The germline V gene encodes CDR1 DFQATT and CDR2 SNEGSKA (reference sequence). This CDR3 reads CSARPGSDTQYF. The CDR3 nucleotides are TGCAGTGCTAGGCCCGGGTCAGATACGCAGTATTTT.

This clonotype was counted at least ten times. The V gene is TRBV20-1, the J gene TRBJ1-5, with TRBD1 matching over 7 bases. The CDR3 has 14 amino acids. V was clipped by 4 bases and J by 2 bases; unmatched bases: 5. Per germline, CDR1 DFQATT and CDR2 SNEGSKA (reference sequence). This chain's CDR3 is CSATDRDGNQPQHF. The CDR3 nucleotides read TGCAGTGCTACCGACAGGGATGGCAATCAGCCCCAGCATTTT.

This clonotype was seen at least ten times. This chain connects TRBV9 to TRBJ1-1; no reliable D call. CDR3 size: 14 residues. V lost 0 bases to trimming and J lost 0 bases, with 6 bases between them. Germline CDR1 reads SGDLS; CDR2 reads YYNGEE. CDR3 nucleotides: TGTGCCAGCAGCGTAGTGCCAGTGAACACTGAAGCTTTCTTT. Translation: CASSVVPVNTEAFF.

Only a few counts were recorded for this clonotype. The chain recombines TRBV7-2 with TRBJ1-3; D is unclear. Trimming stripped 1 base from V and 0 bases from J, with 7 bases between. CDR3 length: 15 amino acids. Per germline, CDR1 SGHTA and CDR2 FQGNSA. The CDR3 DNA follows: TGTGCCAGCAGCTTAGGACGGGACTCTGGAAACACCATATATTTT. This encodes CASSLGRDSGNTIYF.

This clonotype was picked up many times. The chain joins TRBV4-2 to TRBJ2-7; maybe TRBD1 (5 bases). Trimming pared 1 base from V and 0 bases from J, leaving 10 bases between. The germline CDR1 and CDR2 sequences are LGHNA and YNFKEQ. The CDR3 is 15 amino acids. The CDR3 sequence is CASSQGQGSSYEQYF. The CDR3 DNA follows: TGTGCCAGCAGCCAAGGGCAGGGCAGCTCCTACGAGCAGTACTTC.

Many counts were recorded for this clonotype. This chain uses TRBV5-1 with TRBJ2-2, with D maybe TRBD2 (7 bases). V gave up 4 bases and J gave up 1 base, with 20 bases separating them. Per the germline V gene, CDR1 is SGHRS and CDR2 is YFSETQ. The CDR3 is made up of 18 amino acids. CDR3: CASSPKTGGGWNTGELFF. As DNA, the CDR3 is TGCGCCAGCAGCCCGAAAACTGGGGGGGGCTGGAACACCGGGGAGCTGTTTTTT. The whole variable domain, filled in from reference TRBV5-1 and TRBJ2-2, reads KAGVTQTPRYLIKTRGQQVTLSCSPISGHRSVSWYQQTPGQGLQFLFEYFSETQRNKGNFPGRFSGRQFSNSRSEMNVSTLELGDSALYLCASSPKTGGGWNTGELFFGEGSRLTVL.

This clonotype was seen only a few times. This rearrangement joins TRBV5-1 to TRBJ2-7, with D possibly TRBD2 on 6 matching bases. V was cut by 3 bases and J by 5 bases, with 15 bases left in between. The CDR3 is 14 residues long. Looked up from germline, CDR1 is SGHRS and CDR2 is YFSETQ. DNA of the CDR3: TGCGCCAGCAGCTGGAGGGCAGGGACCGACGAGCAGTACTTC. It encodes CASSWRAGTDEQYF.

This clonotype was recorded at least ten times. The chain combines TRBV5-6 with TRBJ2-3; D perhaps matches TRBD2 (5 bases). CDR1 and CDR2 from the germline V gene are SGHDT and YYEEEE. Trimming removed 3 bases from V and 6 bases from J, with 8 bases in between. The CDR3 sequence is 12 residues long. CDR3 bases: TGTGCCAGCAGCTATAGCGCGGATACGCAGTATTTT. Its translation: CASSYSADTQYF. The variable domain in full, completed from reference TRBV5-6 and TRBJ2-3, reads DAGVTQSPTHLIKTRGQQVTLRCSPKSGHDTVSWYQQALGQGPQFIFQYYEEEERQRGNFPDRFSGHQFPNYSSELNVNALLLGDSALYLCASSYSADTQYFGPGTRLTVL.

This clonotype was detected many times. The rearrangement uses TRBV5-1 and TRBJ2-1; 7 nucleotides align to TRBD2. Trimming at V came to 4 bases and at J to 7 bases, leaving 11 bases not matched to a gene. Germline V gives CDR1 SGHRS, CDR2 YFSETQ. The CDR3 consists of 15 residues. The CDR3: CASSQDVNGGNEQFF. The DNA for the CDR3 is TGCGCCAGCAGCCAGGACGTGAACGGGGGGAATGAGCAGTTCTTC.